The 22 T cell receptor beta chains given below trace back to one sample, sequenced in a study of blood T cell repertoires in COVID-19. Measured with immunoSEQ multiplex PCR; TCRdb has only the in-frame clones, and not every one. The sample yields 75,000 or so clones, 82% seen once. Sequenced: peripheral blood. These receptor sequences come from a man between 60 and 70 years old with acute or convalescent COVID-19.

J is TRBJ2-1 and V is TRBV5-4; 8 positions match TRBD2. The CDR3 runs 16 residues. CDR1 and CDR2 from the germline V gene are SGHNT and YYREEE (reference sequence). The ends lost 3 bases at V and 2 bases at J; junction bases unmatched: 7. CDR3 DNA: TGTGCCAGCAGCTCAGCCCTAGCGGGCCCCTACAATGAGCAGTTCTTC. Amino acid sequence: CASSSALAGPYNEQFF.

V gene TRBV16 combines with J gene TRBJ1-6; no firm D call. Germline CDR1 reads KGHSY; CDR2 reads FQNENV. This CDR3 has 16 residues. Trimming removed 0 bases from V and 0 bases from J, with 6 bases in between. CDR3 residues: CASSQSGSSYNSPLHF. The CDR3 DNA sequence: TGTGCCAGCAGCCAATCGGGCAGCTCCTATAATTCACCCCTCCACTTT. Complete variable domain (other parts from reference TRBV16 and TRBJ1-6): GEEVAQTPKHLVRGEGQKAKLYCAPIKGHSYVFWYQQVLKNEFKFLISFQNENVFDETGMPKERFSAKCLPNSPCSLEIQATKLEDSAVYFCASSQSGSSYNSPLHFGNGTRLTVT.

This clone was observed a single time. The genes are TRBV19 and TRBJ1-2; 7 positions agree with TRBD1. Germline V gives CDR1 LNHDA, CDR2 SQIVND (reference sequence). Unmatched junction bases numbered 8, after V lost 5 bases and J lost 8 bases. This CDR3 region has 13 residues. The CDR3 DNA follows: TGTGCCAGTAGTCGGGCAGGGGGTGAGGGCTACACCTTC. Amino acids: CASSRAGGEGYTF.

This clone has just a few counts. The rearrangement uses TRBV7-2 and TRBJ1-1; 7 bases line up with TRBD1. The length of the CDR3 is 14 residues. The ends lost 5 bases at V and 3 bases at J; junction bases unmatched: 6. Germline V lookup: CDR1 SGHTA, CDR2 FQGNSA. CDR3 nucleotides: TGTGCCAGCAGCACCCGACAGGGCGACACTGAAGCTTTCTTT. Protein product: CASSTRQGDTEAFF.

This chain connects TRBV5-1 to TRBJ2-1; the match to TRBD1 covers 9 bases. V gave up 6 bases and J gave up 9 bases; unmatched junction bases: 10. Germline CDR1 and CDR2: SGHRS and YFSETQ. The CDR3 has 14 amino acids. The DNA for the CDR3 is TGCGCCAGCATTGGGATACAGGGGGCAGGTGAGCAGTTCTTC. It codes for CASIGIQGAGEQFF.

The chain employs TRBV5-4 and TRBJ2-5; D perhaps matches TRBD1 (5 bases). The V and J ends lost 5 bases and 4 bases respectively, with 15 bases between them. CDR1 SGHNT and CDR2 YYREEE come from the germline V gene (reference sequence). This CDR3 comprises 14 residues. The CDR3 DNA follows: TGTGCCAGCAGGTCCAGGGCATGGGGAGAGACCCAGTACTTC. This sequence encodes CASRSRAWGETQYF.

The chain combines TRBV6-5 with TRBJ1-1; TRBD1 might be the D (5 bases). The CDR3 loop spans 15 amino acids. Trimming took 0 bases from V and 5 from J, leaving 13 bases between them. In germline, CDR1 is MNHEY, CDR2 SVGAGI. The CDR3, as DNA: TGTGCCAGCAGTTACTCGATTGGGGCGGCGACTGAAGCTTTCTTT. Amino acids: CASSYSIGAATEAFF.

CDR3 nucleotide sequence: TGTGCCAGCAGTTACTTGGGCAGGGAACGAACTGAAGCTTTCTTT. This sequence encodes CASSYLGRERTEAFF. This chain connects TRBV6-5 to TRBJ1-1, with TRBD1 as a possible D gene (5 bases). CDR1 is MNHEY and CDR2 is SVGAGI in the germline V gene. The V gene lost 1 base and the J gene lost 5 bases, with 14 bases spanning the gap. This CDR3 is 15 amino acids long.

The genes are TRBV10-3 and TRBJ2-2; 10 bases match TRBD2. Looked up from germline, CDR1 is ENHRY and CDR2 is SYGVKD. V gave up 4 bases and J gave up 2 bases; unmatched junction bases: 7. The CDR3 is 17 amino acids. The chain's CDR3 is CAISGLIAGGNTGELFF. DNA of the CDR3: TGTGCCATCAGTGGCCTCATAGCGGGGGGAAACACCGGGGAGCTGTTTTTT.

The chain combines TRBV5-1 with TRBJ2-2; 7 bases are a match to TRBD2. Trimming cost V 4 bases and J 3 bases; bases outside gene matches: 6. CDR3 size: 15 residues. Germline loops: CDR1 SGHRS, CDR2 YFSETQ. The CDR3 region is CASSPGLDHTGELFF. DNA of the CDR3: TGCGCCAGCAGCCCCGGACTAGATCACACCGGGGAGCTGTTTTTT.

The CDR3 loop reads CASSAYYTDTQYF. The CDR3 DNA is TGTGCCAGCAGCGCTTACTACACAGATACGCAGTATTTT. The chain recombines TRBV5-8 with TRBJ2-3; D unresolved. The CDR3 has 13 residues. Germline assignment: CDR1 SGHTS and CDR2 YDEGEE. Trimming took off 4 bases at V and 2 bases at J, with 8 bases between the two ends. Variable domain in full (rest from reference TRBV5-8 and TRBJ2-3): EAGVTQSPTHLIKTRGQQATLRCSPISGHTSVYWYQQALGLGLQFLLWYDEGEERNRGNFPPRFSGRQFPNYSSELNVNALELEDSALYLCASSAYYTDTQYFGPGTRLTVL.

In nucleotides, the CDR3 is TGTGCCATCAGTGAGTCTAGGGGGCGGGAAGCTTTCTTT. This translates into CAISESRGREAFF. This chain uses TRBV10-3 with TRBJ1-1; 7 bases align to TRBD1. The CDR3 is 13 amino acids. Germline trimming cut 0 bases from V and 8 bases from J; bases unmatched to any gene: 3. CDR1 ENHRY and CDR2 SYGVKD come from the germline V gene.

The chain links TRBV28 to TRBJ2-7, with 9 bases matching TRBD1. This CDR3 comprises 15 residues. The V gene's germline CDR1 is MDHEN and CDR2 SYDVKM. With 4 bases clipped from V and 0 bases from J, the junction kept 4 bases outside the gene matches. CDR3 residues: CASSSGTGFSYEQYF. CDR3 DNA sequence: TGTGCCAGCAGTTCCGGGACAGGGTTCTCCTACGAGCAGTACTTC. Complete variable domain (other parts from reference TRBV28 and TRBJ2-7): DVKVTQSSRYLVKRTGEKVFLECVQDMDHENMFWYRQDPGLGLRLIYFSYDVKMKEKGDIPEGYSVSREKKERFSLILESASTNQTSMYLCASSSGTGFSYEQYFGPGTRLTVT.

V and J are TRBV7-3 and TRBJ1-1; TRBD1 might be the D (5 bases). The V end was cut by 6 bases, the J end by 5 bases, with 16 bases between. This CDR3 is built from 14 residues. CDR1 SGHTA and CDR2 FQGTGA come from the germline V gene. The CDR3 here is CASSRTGGSTEAFF. As DNA, the CDR3 is TGTGCCAGCAGTCGGACGGGGGGTTCGACTGAAGCTTTCTTT.

This rearrangement joins TRBV7-2 to TRBJ1-3; unclear D gene. The CDR3 extends over 15 amino acids. In germline, CDR1 is SGHTA, CDR2 FQGNSA. Deletions cut 5 bases from V and 0 bases from J, with 11 bases between. CDR3 sequence: CASSTAVISGNTIYF. The CDR3 DNA reads TGTGCCAGCAGCACCGCAGTGATCTCTGGAAACACCATATATTTT. Full variable domain (missing parts from reference TRBV7-2 and TRBJ1-3): GAGVSQSPSNKVTEKGKDVELRCDPISGHTALYWYRQSLGQGLEFLIYFQGNSAPDKSGLPSDRFSAERTGGSVSTLTIQRTQQEDSAVYLCASSTAVISGNTIYFGEGSWLTVV.

The V and J genes are TRBV19 and TRBJ2-5; D not resolved. The CDR3 covers 13 residues. CDR1 and CDR2 (germline): LNHDA, SQIVND (reference sequence). Trimming took 0 bases from V and 5 from J, leaving 7 bases between them. The CDR3 spells CASSIELLETQYF. In nucleotides, the CDR3 is TGTGCCAGTAGTATAGAACTGCTGGAGACCCAGTACTTC.

The V call is TRBV10-3, the J call TRBJ2-7; TRBD2 matches 7 bases. Trimming at V came to 8 bases and at J to 4 bases, leaving 8 bases not matched to a gene. This CDR3 spans 13 amino acids. Germline V gene data show CDR1 as ENHRY and CDR2 as SYGVKD. The CDR3 nucleotides read TGTGCCATCGGTCGACAAGCGGGGTACGAGCAGTACTTC. This encodes CAIGRQAGYEQYF.

The chain carries TRBV19 and TRBJ2-1; 13 bases align to TRBD2. V lost 5 bases and J lost 1; bases outside the gene matches: 5. Germline V lookup: CDR1 LNHDA, CDR2 SQIVND (reference sequence). The CDR3 has 17 amino acids. The CDR3 region has the DNA TGTGCCAGTAGTTTCCAGACTAGCGGGGGGTCCTACAATGAGCAGTTCTTC. Its protein product is CASSFQTSGGSYNEQFF.

CDR3 coding DNA: TGCAGTGTTCCAGCGCGCGAGCAGTACTTC. It yields the protein CSVPAREQYF. The chain joins TRBV20-1 to TRBJ2-7, with D hard to call. The ends were cut back, 7 bases at V and 6 bases at J, with 10 bases in the middle. Germline CDR1 is DFQATT and CDR2 is SNEGSKA (reference sequence). The CDR3 spans 10 residues.

The chain combines TRBV19 with TRBJ1-2, with D perhaps TRBD1 (5 bases). V shed 7 bases and J shed 4 bases, with 16 bases lying between them. This CDR3 spans 14 amino acids. CDR1 and CDR2 from the germline V gene are LNHDA and SQIVND (reference sequence). Here the CDR3 DNA reads TGTGCCAGTACCCTACCAGGAGGGGCCTATGGCTACACCTTC. Its protein product is CASTLPGGAYGYTF.

The table lists this clone with a count of one. The rearrangement uses TRBV6-5 and TRBJ2-5; the D is unclear. The CDR3 contains 15 residues. Germline V lookup: CDR1 MNHEY, CDR2 SVGAGI. V was trimmed by 0 bases and J by 5 bases, leaving 13 bases between them. As DNA, the CDR3 is TGTGCCAGCAGTTACTCCCCCCCTAGTAGGGAGACCCAGTACTTC. It yields the protein CASSYSPPSRETQYF.

The rearrangement links TRBV9 to TRBJ1-3, with TRBD1 identical over 7 bases. The CDR3 covers 14 residues. V lost 3 bases and J lost 8; bases outside the gene matches: 8. CDR1 is SGDLS, CDR2 YYNGEE, per germline. CDR3 in amino acids: CASSETGAKDTIYF. The CDR3 nucleotides read TGTGCCAGCAGCGAAACAGGGGCTAAAGACACCATATATTTT.